This TCR beta chain was documented in a study of blood T cell repertoires in COVID-19 (dated by TCRdb to about 2020). Turning to the overall study: Samples from collaborators originated in the United States, Italy and Spain and spanned both the acute and convalescent phases of COVID-19. The material from the prospective study consisted of cDNA or gDNA derived from T cells, B-cell-depleted T cells, or PBMCs. The dataset comprised deeply sampled blood TCRbeta repertoires from subjects exposed to, actively infected with, or recovered from COVID-19. A freely available public database, intended as a resource for researchers studying the immune response to SARS-CoV-2, is where the repertoires were released. The samples were drawn from two sources: the first 160 participants of the ongoing ImmuneRACE study, and about 1,300 subjects contributed by 6 global collaborators. Sample metadata almost always included a de-identified subject ID, COVID-19 status, age in years and sex. HLA class I and class II types, where available, came from metadata supplied by the sample provider rather than from assay-based typing.

Worth noting for this clone: The clone's antigen remains unknown. No per-base quality is available; no much larger clone lies one base away.

Whole blood was collected in K2EDTA tubes by collaborating institutions according to the institutions' own protocols. Collaborator samples were shipped for TCRbeta analysis as frozen whole blood, isolated PBMCs, or DNA extracted from either sample type. The germline V gene encodes CDR1 SGHRS and CDR2 YFSETQ. Trimming leaves V shorter by 7 bases and J shorter by 2 bases, with the junction holding 6 bases beyond the gene matches. The CDR3 runs 14 residues from the cysteine to the phenylalanine. The read is trimmed to its CDR3 DNA, 42 bases read in frame from base 1. TCRbeta CDR3 regions were amplified from genomic DNA using the immunoSEQ Assay, a bias-controlled multiplex PCR. From the authors' description of their analysis: The number of nucleated cells in each sample was estimated from the amplification of reference gene primers within the assay. Sequence reads were collapsed and filtered to measure the absolute abundance of every unique TCRbeta CDR3 rearrangement. For each sample, productive Simpson clonality was calculated by taking the square root of Simpson's diversity index across productive rearrangements. Here the immuneACCESS table is served through TCRdb, limited to in-frame sequences with V and J called. Missing clones are a known gap in these copies; in checked studies unresolved V genes cover under half, and the rest lacks a known reason. That table furnishes V, J and clone size, whereas the DNA furnished D and trimming. Within this sample are 13,000 to 15,000 clones, with 85% to 95% of them counted one time only. Around 8% of the sample is held by the ten biggest clonotypes.

Broader findings and caveats from the paper: The quantity of clinical and demographic metadata differed by source and by participant and was supplied without curation.

The TCR sequence derives from a human donor with active COVID-19. The donor label of this sample is uncertain. The sequence is built from TRBV5-1 and TRBJ1-2, with TRBD1 matching 9 junction bases. The specimen sequenced was peripheral blood. The CDR3 protein sequence reads: CASGQDRGNYGYTF. The DNA reads TGCGCCAGCGGACAAGACAGGGGGAACTATGGCTACACCTTC.